This record covers a single T cell receptor (beta chain). Its antigen remains unidentified. This entry comes from a study of beta chain features in type 1 diabetes. Study outcomes and limitations: Junctions at VDJ sites from type 1 diabetes patients had fewer insertions and more deletions. For Type 1 diabetes patients, all four CD4+ subsets carried TCRB CDR3s that were moderately but significantly shorter.

Expressed TCRB transcripts were sequenced because the isolated RNA had all been reverse transcribed beforehand. An average of approximately 4 million reads was obtained for naive, central memory and regulatory T cell samples. Data came from immunoSEQ multiplex PCR; TCRdb stores just in-frame clones and leaves some out. Of 500,000 to 850,000 clones in the sample, roughly 13% were seen once. Sorting that relied on CD45RO/CCR7/CD25/CD127/CD95/CD27 yielded CD4+ naive, central memory, regulatory and stem cell-like memory cells. Per germline, CDR1 ENHRY and CDR2 SYGVKD. The V end lost 5 bases, the J end lost 4 bases, and 9 bases lay between the germline ends. This CDR3 is built from 12 residues.

The V and J genes are TRBV10-3 and TRBJ2-7; D is possibly TRBD1 (5 bases). The sample consisted of naive CD4+ T cells from blood. The receptor's source is a man aged 18-30 years with type 1 diabetes. The CDR3 nucleotides are TGTGCCATCAGTAACGACAGTTACGAGCAGTACTTC. Encoded protein: CAISNDSYEQYF.